Described below is a single TCR beta chain sequence and its context. Antigen unknown. PCR used 60 Vbeta primers and 13 Jbeta primers. Method: immunoSEQ multiplex PCR; TCRdb's copy keeps in-frame clones and lacks some. In the table there are 100,000 or so clones, over 60% of which are singletons. This record comes from a study of cytomegalovirus exposure and HLA in healthy donors. Study conclusions and caveats: A later analysis found TCR association rates differed by HLA locus, highest for DRB1 and lowest for HLA-C.

CDR1 and CDR2 from the germline V gene are SQVTM and ANQGSEA. The V segment lost 6 bases and the J segment 3 bases; nucleotides outside the gene matches: 4. This CDR3 comprises 13 residues. Sequencing was performed on PBMCs. This receptor was identified in a female donor in good health and CMV-seropositive. V gene TRBV29-1 combines with J gene TRBJ1-2, with 10 nucleotides matching TRBD1. The CDR3: CSVRDRGYYGYTF. The DNA of the CDR3 is TGCAGCGTGAGGGACAGGGGATACTATGGCTACACCTTC. Drawing the rest from reference TRBV29-1 and TRBJ1-2, the complete variable domain is SAVISQKPSRDICQRGTSLTIQCQVDSQVTMMFWYRQQPGQSLTLIATANQGSEATYESGFVIDKFPISRPNLTFSTLTVSNMSPEDSSIYLCSVRDRGYYGYTFGSGTRLTVV.